Given below is one T cell receptor beta chain in context. The data derive from a study of blood T cell repertoires in COVID-19. About the study: In each case, the material was cDNA or gDNA derived from T cells, B-cell-depleted T cells, or PBMCs.

In the source study's methods: Reference gene primer amplification gave nucleated cell count estimates. Clones were read by immunoSEQ multiplex PCR, and TCRdb kept only the in-frame ones, dropping some. That table is the source of V, J and clone size, and D and trimming were worked out from the DNA. The table includes 240,000 or so clones, roughly 86% detected once. CDR3 size: 12 residues. V was shortened by 7 bases and J by 4 bases, with 10 bases between the two germline ends. The material sequenced was PBMCs or T cells enriched from blood (not recorded which). The TCR was taken from a middle-aged woman with acute COVID-19. The chain has TRBV12-3 or TRBV12-4 and TRBJ2-5, with a tentative D call TRBD2 (7 bases). The CDR3 bases are TGTGCCAGCAAGGGGGGGGGAGAGACCCAGTACTTC. Its translation is CASKGGGETQYF.